This TCR beta chain was recorded in a study of CXCR3-negative and CXCR3-positive naive CD8 T cells. The CDR3 length is 13 residues. Germline V gene sequence: CDR1 MGHRA, CDR2 YSYEKL. UMI labels and 5' RACE were used to prepare the TRB cDNA libraries. TCRdb re-called the 5' RACE reads, yielding one record per CDR3 amino acid sequence without DNA. The repertoire table contains about 110,000 distinct CDR3 sequences. Findings and caveats of the study: In CXCR3-positive naive cells, the TRB CDR3s were more hydrophobic than in CXCR3-negative naive cells. Memory CD8+ cells showed much lower diversity, while both naive subsets displayed comparably high diversity.

On this clonotype: The target antigen is unknown.

Material for sequencing was naive CXCR3+ CD8+ T cells from blood. Subset of the sample: CD45RO-CCR7+CD27+CD95- naive CD8+ T cells expressing CXCR3 (TNR3+). This sequence joins TRBV4-1 and TRBJ2-5; TCRdb returns TRBD1, unconfirmable since there is no DNA. The receptor comes from a human donor in good health. Some clones in this sample may be carry-over from other donors' samples. CDR3 region: CASSLKGDETQYF.